Detailed here is one TCR beta chain. What this receptor recognizes is not known. Within one base of it there is no much larger clone, and no base qualities were kept. The data stem from a study of shared clonotypes between healthy human individuals (dated by TCRdb to about 2020). In terms of the full investigation: Two women and a few men aged 18 to 49 years were included in the cohort. To estimate repertoire size and how much clonotypes are shared between individuals, the study performed deep sequencing of blood TCR repertoires from 4 to 6 healthy adults. For each donor, three plates each were used for CD4 naive and CD4 memory, two plates were used for CD8 naive, and one plate was used for CD8 memory. Libraries were prepared and TCR repertoires were sequenced by different laboratories using diverse techniques, in order to increase sequencing depth and limit assay-specific biases. Between about 0.8 and 9 billion PBMCs per donor were obtained by leukapheresis.

The paper as a whole reports these results and caveats: Only blood was sampled, and tissue TCR repertoires likely differ from those in blood. Incomplete sequencing was indicated by rarefaction of sorted-subset datasets, despite the large sequencing depth. Naive subsets generally had larger estimated clonotype richness than memory subsets. Because the study included only a small number of donors, the genetic and exposure-history diversity represented was limited. Pairwise subsampling indicated that sequencing depth was expected to affect the degree of clonotype sharing among donors. Compared with non-shared clonotypes, the clonotypes found in all four sorted-subset donors had higher generation probabilities. Sharing across several donors was observed for about 4.8% of naive CD4, less than 4% of naive CD8, over 2% of memory CD4, and approximately 0.41% of memory CD8 clonotypes.

The donors were healthy, HIV-negative adults who had no recently reported acute infections or vaccinations. All donors were Caucasian adults living in Nashville, Tennessee, USA. CD4+ T cells were enriched through magnetic negative selection, after which naive cells were positively selected on CD45RA and the remaining negative fraction served as the memory subset. Blood was collected by leukapheresis, and PBMCs were isolated by Ficoll-Histopaque density gradient centrifugation and then cryopreserved in liquid nitrogen vapor phase. Purity and quantity of every magnetically sorted T cell population were checked by analytical flow cytometry. Genomic DNA was isolated from each sorted fraction and quantified by UV absorbance on a Nanodrop 2000c. Using the deep immunoSEQ assay, multiplex PCR amplified TCR CDR3 regions from genomic DNA. For each cell subset, the extracted genomic DNA was distributed evenly across all wells of several immunoSEQ 96-well plates, and each plate served as one replicate. For sorted subsets, approximately 190 ng of genomic DNA, equivalent to around 31,000 T cell genomes, went into each replicate PCR. The purified libraries were quantified using a Qubit 3.0 fluorometer, sized with a Bioanalyzer 2100, and then quantified again using the KAPA Library Quantification kit. A separate single-read 150-cycle Illumina NextSeq 550 flow cell was used to sequence each immunoSEQ 96-well plate. The authors' analysis ran thus. Because the immunoSEQ output held only junctional sequences and lacked quality scores, the filtering could not match the filtering applied to full-length reads. Sequences were annotated with PyIR, a Python wrapper for IgBLAST v1.9, and V/J genes and CDR3 were assigned using IMGT germline references. Reads were removed for weak V/J assignments (E-value above 1e-6), missing CDR3, stop codons, out-of-frame junctions, or ambiguous translated residues. V3J clonotypes were defined as sequences sharing an identical inferred V gene, J gene, and CDR3 amino acid sequence. To compute the percentage overlap between repertoires, the number of shared unique clonotypes was divided by the size of the smaller repertoire. RTK rarefaction, the Chao1 estimator, and Recon v2.1 estimates of unobserved clonotypes were used to assess repertoire richness. OLGA was used to compute generation probabilities for all TCRbeta clonotypes that the gDNA method yielded from a few donors. Held by TCRdb, this immuneACCESS table contains in-frame sequences only and omits some clones. Under half of the omission traces to an unresolved V gene where checked; the cause of the rest is unknown. V, J and clone size reflect that table, while D and trimming were determined from the DNA. The sample table records roughly 2.5 million clones; around 90% of these occur just once. 0.11% to 0.15% of the sample is in the top ten clones.

Counted from cysteine to phenylalanine, this CDR3 has 16 amino acids. Only the CDR3 DNA stays, 48 bases, in frame from base 1. Ends trimmed: V by 5 bases, J by 2 bases; bases unmatched to a gene: 5. The germline V gene (reference sequence) yields SGHAT for CDR1 and FQDESV for CDR2. The chain is made from TRBV11-1 and TRBJ2-6, and TRBD1 matches 8 of the central bases. Sequencing was carried out using naive CD4+ T cells sorted from blood. What this sample's cell subset or site label stands for: CD45RA+ positively selected. The sequence derives from a man between 18 and 29 years old in good health. This receptor has the CDR3 CASSPDRVTGANVLTF. The base sequence is TGTGCCAGCAGCCCGGACAGGGTTACTGGGGCCAACGTCCTGACTTTC.